This is a list of T cell receptor beta chains from one sample in a study of vaccination effects on CD4 cells after COVID-19. Data came from immunoSEQ multiplex PCR; TCRdb stores just in-frame clones and leaves some out. This table holds about 45,000 clones, more than 60% found once. These receptors have no known antigen. Specimen: CD4+ T cells from PBMCs cultured with a peptide pool, collected before COVID-19 vaccination. Receptors originate from a human donor who had a prior SARS-CoV-2 infection. Both conserved end residues are part of each CDR3. Each record gives: D gene, CDR3 length, V gene, J gene, clone size, CDR3 DNA, CDR3 protein. The D gene is left open where the match is weak. Clone size is shown for a subset of rows, as once, few, many or a class of expanded clone.

>TRBD2|15|TRBV14|TRBJ2-5|-
TGTGCCAGCAGCCTAGGGCTCGGGGGGCAAGAGACCCAGTACTTC
CASSLGLGGQETQYF
>TRBD1|17|TRBV5-1|TRBJ2-3|-
TGCGCCAGCAGCTCAACACCGGGACAGGGGGGCACAGATACGCAGTATTTT
CASSSTPGQGGTDTQYF
>-|15|TRBV5-5|TRBJ2-1|-
TGTGCCAGCAGCTTGTCGGAGGGGGCCTACAATGAGCAGTTCTTC
CASSLSEGAYNEQFF
>TRBD1|15|TRBV4-1|TRBJ1-4|few
TGCGCCAGCAGCCGGTCGACAGGGACACATGAAAAACTGTTTTTT
CASSRSTGTHEKLFF
>-|14|TRBV4-3|TRBJ2-7|once
TGCGCCAGCAGCCAACAACCGGGCAACTACGAGCAGTACTTC
CASSQQPGNYEQYF
>TRBD1|15|TRBV4-1|TRBJ1-2|-
TGCGCCAGCAGCCGGCTACAGGGGGATAAGAGGTTTCACACCTTC
CASSRLQGDKRFHTF
>-|12|TRBV15|TRBJ2-1|-
TGTGCCACCAGCACCCGGACTGGTGAGCAGTTCTTC
CATSTRTGEQFF
>-|15|TRBV15|TRBJ2-3|once
TGTGCCACCAGCACCCGCCGGGACCCCGGGGATACGCAGTATTTT
CATSTRRDPGDTQYF
>-|13|TRBV2|TRBJ2-7|once
TGTGCCAGCAGTGTCCCTCTATCCTACGAGCAGTACTTC
CASSVPLSYEQYF
>-|15|TRBV9|TRBJ1-5|-
TGTGCCAGCAGCGTAGCGGGGAATAGCAATCAGCCCCAGCATTTT
CASSVAGNSNQPQHF
>TRBD2|15|TRBV11-3|TRBJ2-5|once
TGTGCCAGCAGCAAGGGACTAGCGGGAGAAGAGACCCAGTACTTC
CASSKGLAGEETQYF
>-|16|TRBV3-1/TRBV3-2|TRBJ2-1|-
TGTGCCAGCAGCCAACTTAGTACGTGGGTCCGCAATGAGCAGTTCTTC
CASSQLSTWVRNEQFF
>-|16|TRBV5-1|TRBJ2-5|-
TGCGCCAGCAGCTCCTCGGACAATGTAGGTGGAGAGACCCAGTACTTC
CASSSSDNVGGETQYF
>-|14|TRBV3-1/TRBV3-2|TRBJ1-2|-
TGTGCCAGCAGCCAAGATTACGGGGGAATAGGCTACACCTTC
CASSQDYGGIGYTF
>-|12|TRBV5-4|TRBJ2-7|-
TGTGCCAGCAGCTTGGTGGGGCACGAGCAGTACTTC
CASSLVGHEQYF
>-|13|TRBV19|TRBJ1-5|-
TGTGCCAGTAATGGAGAAGGCAATCAGCCCCAGCATTTT
CASNGEGNQPQHF
>-|13|TRBV6-5|TRBJ1-1|-
TGTGCCAGCAGTTACCGGCAGAACACTGAAGCTTTCTTT
CASSYRQNTEAFF
>-|15|TRBV7-9|TRBJ2-6|-
TGTGCCAGCAGCTTTGGGGGCTCTGGGGCCAACGTCCTGACTTTC
CASSFGGSGANVLTF
>TRBD2|17|TRBV4-3|TRBJ2-1|-
TGCGCCAGCAGCCAAGGCTCTAGCGGGAGGGCCTACAATGAGCAGTTCTTC
CASSQGSSGRAYNEQFF
>-|14|TRBV18|TRBJ1-1|few
TGTGCCAGCTCACATTGGGACGGGGACACTGAAGCTTTCTTT
CASSHWDGDTEAFF